The T cell receptor (beta chain) under discussion was sequenced for a study of blood T cell repertoires in COVID-19. Study summary: Spain, Italy and the United States supplied samples that represented acute and convalescent COVID-19.

Per the original methods: Amplification from reference gene primers served as the basis for estimated nucleated cell counts. Here immunoSEQ multiplex PCR was the method, and the copy in TCRdb shows in-frame clones only, minus some. The V and J calls and clone size are taken from that table; D and trimming were inferred from the DNA. The sample lists around 30,000 clones; around 86% were seen once. The CDR3 consists of 15 residues. Looked up from germline, CDR1 is SGHTA and CDR2 is FQGNSA. V was cut by 1 base and J by 8 bases, with 17 bases left in between. Sequencing was done on a sample of peripheral blood. This sequence joins TRBV7-2 and TRBJ1-2; no definite D call. This receptor was obtained from a human donor in a cohort sampled during active COVID-19. The donor label of this sample is uncertain. The CDR3 DNA sequence: TGTGCCAGCAGCTTAGGGCAGCGGATTTGGGGAGGCTACACCTTC. This translates into CASSLGQRIWGGYTF.